One sample yielded the 21 T cell receptor beta chains listed below, sequenced in a study of cytomegalovirus exposure and HLA in healthy donors. PCR involved 60 Vbeta and 13 Jbeta primers. Sequencing was performed with immunoSEQ multiplex PCR; in TCRdb, only in-frame clones are kept and a portion is missing. This sample lists approximately 120,000 clones; its ten largest clones have approximately 0.93%. Sequencing input: PBMCs. These receptors came from a man between 18 and 29 years old in good health and CMV-seronegative.

The rearrangement joins TRBV27 to TRBJ2-3; 9 bases fit TRBD2. V lost 5 bases, J lost 3 bases, and 6 bases stayed unmatched. The CDR3 contains 15 residues. Germline CDR1 MNHEY, CDR2 SMNVEV (reference sequence). The CDR3 bases are TGTGCCAGCAGTCTACTAGCGGGCGCTACAGATACGCAGTATTTT. Protein sequence: CASSLLAGATDTQYF.

This rearrangement joins TRBV4-2 to TRBJ2-7; D is ambiguous. The V gene lost 0 bases and the J gene lost 2 bases, with 17 bases spanning the gap. Germline CDR1 reads LGHNA; CDR2 reads YNFKEQ. The CDR3 runs to 17 residues. The CDR3 reads CASSQESLGGYAYEQYF. CDR3 nucleotides: TGTGCCAGCAGCCAAGAGAGCCTAGGCGGATACGCCTACGAGCAGTACTTC.

This chain's CDR3 is CSVNDGQGYGYTF. CDR3 sequence (DNA): TGCAGCGTTAACGACGGACAGGGCTATGGCTACACCTTC. The chain couples TRBV29-1 to TRBJ1-2; 8 bases map to TRBD1. The CDR3 has 13 residues. CDR1 and CDR2 from the germline V gene are SQVTM and ANQGSEA. Trimming removed 5 bases from V and 4 bases from J; junction bases left unmatched: 6.

This chain joins TRBV9 and TRBJ1-2, with a possible D match to TRBD1 (5 bases). The CDR3 contains 13 residues. Per germline, CDR1 SGDLS and CDR2 YYNGEE. Trimming shortened V by 0 bases and J by 7 bases, and 10 bases separated the two germline ends. The CDR3, as DNA: TGTGCCAGCAGCGTAGGGGGGGATGCTGGCTACACCTTC. It is translated as CASSVGGDAGYTF. The full variable domain, rest sourced from reference TRBV9 and TRBJ1-2, is DSGVTQTPKHLITATGQRVTLRCSPRSGDLSVYWYQQSLDQGLQFLIQYYNGEERAKGNILERFSAQQFPDLHSELNLSSLELGDSALYFCASSVGGDAGYTFGSGTRLTVV.

V is TRBV5-1 and J is TRBJ2-3, with TRBD2 matching 9 bases. The J segment lost 6 bases and the V segment lost 5 bases, leaving 4 bases of the junction unmatched. Germline loops: CDR1 SGHRS, CDR2 YFSETQ. CDR3 length: 13 amino acids. The CDR3 is CASSLAGRDTQYF. DNA for the CDR3: TGCGCCAGCAGTCTAGCGGGACGGGATACGCAGTATTTT.

The chain has TRBV29-1 and TRBJ1-5; D gene unclear. The CDR3 contains 13 residues. CDR1 is SQVTM, CDR2 ANQGSEA, per germline. The V end lost 1 base, the J end lost 0 bases, and 4 bases lay between the germline ends. CDR3 DNA sequence: TGCAGCGTTGAAGTAAATAGCAATCAGCCCCAGCATTTT. Translation gives CSVEVNSNQPQHF.

V and J are TRBV2 and TRBJ2-3, with 9 bases lining up with TRBD2. The CDR3 consists of 16 residues. Germline V gene data show CDR1 as SNHLY and CDR2 as FYNNEI. The V segment lost 3 bases and the J segment 7 bases; nucleotides outside the gene matches: 11. The CDR3 region is CASSEVTSGGWNTQYF. CDR3 in DNA: TGTGCCAGCAGTGAGGTCACAAGCGGGGGGTGGAATACGCAGTATTTT.

This chain connects TRBV7-9 to TRBJ1-1; 7 bases are a match to TRBD1. J gave up 7 bases and V 5 bases, and 4 bases lay outside the gene matches. CDR1 is SEHNR, CDR2 FQNEAQ, per germline (reference sequence). CDR3 length: 12 residues. The CDR3 reads CASSRDRVEAFF. The DNA of the CDR3 is TGTGCCAGCAGCCGCGACAGGGTTGAAGCTTTCTTT.

The CDR3 sequence: CASSPPLAGGPSEQYF. DNA of the CDR3: TGTGCCAGCTCACCCCCACTAGCGGGAGGGCCAAGCGAGCAGTACTTC. The chain links TRBV18 to TRBJ2-7; TRBD2 matches 13 bases. The V gene's germline CDR1 is KGHSH and CDR2 LQKENI. The CDR3 is made up of 16 amino acids. Germline trimming cut 3 bases from V and 6 bases from J; bases unmatched to any gene: 8.

V is TRBV28 and J is TRBJ2-6; D might be TRBD2 (5 bases). Germline V CDR1 and CDR2: MDHEN, SYDVKM. Trimming left V 5 bases short and J 3 bases short, with 14 bases between. The CDR3 is 16 residues long. The CDR3 spells CASSVPGSGGANVLTF. CDR3 bases: TGTGCCAGCAGTGTCCCGGGGTCTGGTGGGGCCAACGTCCTGACTTTC.

The chain links TRBV5-1 to TRBJ1-1; TRBD1 might be the D (5 bases). Trimming pared 3 bases from V and 5 bases from J, leaving 17 bases between. The germline gives CDR1 SGHRS, CDR2 YFSETQ. This CDR3 region has 15 residues. CDR3 region: CASSYNVGRRTEAFF. For the CDR3, the DNA is TGCGCCAGCAGCTATAATGTGGGGCGTCGAACTGAAGCTTTCTTT.

This sequence joins TRBV4-1 and TRBJ2-1; a possible D gene is TRBD2 (5 bases). V lost 4 bases and J 7 bases, leaving 8 bases between the germline ends. The CDR3 spans 12 residues. CDR1 MGHRA and CDR2 YSYEKL come from the germline V gene. CDR3 DNA: TGCGCCAGCAGCCTGGGGAGTAATGAGCAGTTCTTC. Its protein is CASSLGSNEQFF.

The chain combines TRBV6-1 with TRBJ2-3; 9 bases line up with TRBD1. Unmatched junction bases numbered 12, after V lost 1 base and J lost 1 base. There are 19 residues in the CDR3. Germline loops: CDR1 MNHNS, CDR2 SASEGT. The CDR3 is CASSEEIGTGIVGTDTQYF. The CDR3 DNA is TGTGCCAGCAGTGAAGAAATCGGGACAGGGATAGTAGGCACAGATACGCAGTATTTT.

V usage is TRBV7-9 and J usage is TRBJ1-1; D unclear. Germline values: CDR1 SEHNR, CDR2 FQNEAQ (reference sequence). This CDR3 comprises 11 residues. V was cut by 5 bases and J by 4 bases, with 5 bases left in between. CDR3 region: CASSPRTEAFF. The CDR3 DNA follows: TGTGCCAGCAGCCCCCGCACTGAAGCTTTCTTT.

V usage is TRBV5-1 and J usage is TRBJ1-2; 8 nucleotides align to TRBD1. Germline CDR1 and CDR2: SGHRS and YFSETQ. J lost 8 bases, V lost 0 bases, and 6 bases had no gene match. CDR3 length: 14 residues. CDR3 sequence (DNA): TGCGCCAGCAGCTTGGTGCAGGGGGCGCGAGGCTACACCTTC. Translation gives CASSLVQGARGYTF.

CDR3: CASSLLALVPTQYF. CDR3 nucleotides: TGTGCCAGCAGCCTCCTAGCGCTGGTTCCTACGCAGTATTTT. V usage is TRBV11-2 and J usage is TRBJ2-3; possibly TRBD2 for D (6 bases). The CDR3 runs 14 residues. Germline CDR1 reads SGHAT; CDR2 reads FQNNGV. V was pared by 5 bases and J by 8 bases, with 17 bases between.

The CDR3 spells CAWRAPGLPFDEQYF. The CDR3 region has the DNA TGTGCCTGGAGGGCCCCGGGACTCCCATTTGACGAGCAGTACTTC. The chain couples TRBV30 to TRBJ2-7; weak D call: TRBD2 (6 bases). This CDR3 region has 15 residues. V was trimmed by 3 bases and J by 5 bases, leaving 20 bases between them. Germline V gene data show CDR1 as GTSNPN and CDR2 as SVGIG (reference sequence).

J is TRBJ1-1 and V is TRBV5-1; TRBD1 agrees at 8 bases. After removal of 5 bases from V and 5 bases from J, the junction contained 14 bases not matched to a gene. CDR3 length equals 16 residues. Germline CDR1 and CDR2: SGHRS and YFSETQ. The CDR3 spells CASRGSAGGAGTEAFF. In nucleotides, the CDR3 is TGCGCCAGCAGGGGGTCGGCAGGGGGCGCGGGGACTGAAGCTTTCTTT.

The rearrangement joins TRBV28 to TRBJ1-5; TRBD1 matches 8 bases. Germline trimming cut 7 bases from V and 6 bases from J; bases unmatched to any gene: 17. This CDR3 contains 17 residues. CDR1 and CDR2 from the germline V gene are MDHEN and SYDVKM. CDR3 protein: CASTEGQEGVKGQPQHF. The DNA of the CDR3 is TGTGCCAGCACCGAGGGACAGGAAGGCGTGAAAGGTCAGCCCCAGCATTTT.

V is TRBV5-6 and J is TRBJ1-1, with 7 nucleotides matching TRBD1. The V gene end was trimmed by 0 bases and the J gene end by 10 bases; junction bases not matched to a gene: 6. Per the germline V gene, CDR1 is SGHDT and CDR2 is YYEEEE. The CDR3 runs 13 residues. The CDR3: CASSLAPGGSAFF. The CDR3 coding sequence is TGTGCCAGCAGCTTGGCCCCAGGGGGGTCAGCTTTCTTT.

The CDR3, as DNA: TGTGCCAGCAGCTCCGGGACTGGCGGTCCCGCAGATACGCAGTATTTT. Amino acid sequence: CASSSGTGGPADTQYF. This rearrangement joins TRBV7-8 to TRBJ2-3, with D maybe TRBD2 (6 bases). The germline V and J ends were trimmed by 4 bases and 4 bases, with 18 bases remaining between them. Germline V lookup: CDR1 SGHVS, CDR2 FQNEAQ. The length of the CDR3 is 16 residues.